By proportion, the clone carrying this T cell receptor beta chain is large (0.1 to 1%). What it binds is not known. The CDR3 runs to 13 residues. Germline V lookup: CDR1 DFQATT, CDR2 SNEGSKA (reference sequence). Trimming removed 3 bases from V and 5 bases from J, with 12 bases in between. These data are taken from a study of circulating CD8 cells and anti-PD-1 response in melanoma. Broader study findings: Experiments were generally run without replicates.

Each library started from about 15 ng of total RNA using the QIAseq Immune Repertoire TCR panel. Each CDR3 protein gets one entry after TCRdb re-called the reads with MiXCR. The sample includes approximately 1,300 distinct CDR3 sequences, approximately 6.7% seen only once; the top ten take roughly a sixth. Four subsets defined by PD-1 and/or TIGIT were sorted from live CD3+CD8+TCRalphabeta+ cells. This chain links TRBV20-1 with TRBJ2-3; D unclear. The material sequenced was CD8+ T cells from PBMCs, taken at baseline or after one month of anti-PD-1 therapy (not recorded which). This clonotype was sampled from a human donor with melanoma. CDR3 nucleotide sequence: TGCAGTGCTAGCCCCCCGCCGGGAGATACGCAGTATTTT. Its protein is CSASPPPGDTQYF.